This entry lists 3 T cell receptor beta chains sequenced from one sample in a study of T cells in localized non-small cell lung cancer. The repertoire was sequenced with immunoSEQ multiplex PCR; TCRdb's copy has only in-frame clones and lacks some. Of some 25,000 clones in the sample, 75% to 95% are singletons; the top ten hold about 4.4%. Sequences were derived from peripheral blood, sampled before any cancer treatment. These receptors all stem from a female donor aged 60 or older with stage II squamous cell lung carcinoma.

J is TRBJ1-2 and V is TRBV27, with 7 positions matching TRBD1. This CDR3 has 14 amino acids. V lost 2 bases and J lost 8; bases outside the gene matches: 8. Germline loops: CDR1 MNHEY, CDR2 SMNVEV (reference sequence). In DNA form, the CDR3 reads TGTGCCAGCAGTTTACGACTAACAGGGGACGGCTACACCTTC. Amino acids: CASSLRLTGDGYTF.

Comment on this clone: The sample contains more than one DNA sequence encoding this CDR3. This chain joins TRBV11-2 and TRBJ1-2; possible D gene TRBD1, 6 bases. The CDR3 totals 12 residues. V lost 3 bases to trimming and J lost 8 bases, with 10 bases between them. Germline CDR1 SGHAT, CDR2 FQNNGV. The CDR3 here is CASSLGGYGYTF. For the CDR3, the DNA is TGTGCCAGCAGCTTGGGGGGCTACGGCTACACCTTC.

The rearrangement links TRBV7-3 to TRBJ1-1; D might be TRBD1 (6 bases). The germline V gene has CDR1 SGHTA and CDR2 FQGTGA. The CDR3 loop spans 13 amino acids. V dropped 5 bases and J dropped 1 base, with 8 bases sitting between them. The DNA of the CDR3 is TGTGCCAGCAGCCAGGGGAGGAACACTGAAGCTTTCTTT. Residues: CASSQGRNTEAFF.